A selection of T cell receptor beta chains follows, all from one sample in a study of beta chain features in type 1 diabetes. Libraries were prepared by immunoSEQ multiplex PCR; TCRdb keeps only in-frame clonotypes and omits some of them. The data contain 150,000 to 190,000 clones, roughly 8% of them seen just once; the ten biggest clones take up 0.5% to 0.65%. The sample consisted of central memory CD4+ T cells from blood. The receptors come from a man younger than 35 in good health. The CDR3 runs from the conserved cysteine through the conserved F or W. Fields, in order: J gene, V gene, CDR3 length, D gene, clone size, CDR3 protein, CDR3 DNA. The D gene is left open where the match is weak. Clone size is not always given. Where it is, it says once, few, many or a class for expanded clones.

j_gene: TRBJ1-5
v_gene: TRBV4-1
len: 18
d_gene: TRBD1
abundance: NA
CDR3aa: CASSQEGLDRKIGQPQHF
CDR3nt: TGCGCCAGCAGCCAAGAGGGGCTGGACAGGAAGATAGGTCAGCCCCAGCATTTT

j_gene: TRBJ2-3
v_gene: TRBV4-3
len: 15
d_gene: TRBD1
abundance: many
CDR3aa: CASSQAGTGADTQYF
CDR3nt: TGCGCCAGCAGCCAAGCCGGGACAGGGGCCGATACGCAGTATTTT

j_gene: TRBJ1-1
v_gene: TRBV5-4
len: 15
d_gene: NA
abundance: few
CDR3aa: CASSLPSDRNTEAFF
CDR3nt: TGTGCCAGCAGCCTACCCTCGGACAGGAACACTGAAGCTTTCTTT

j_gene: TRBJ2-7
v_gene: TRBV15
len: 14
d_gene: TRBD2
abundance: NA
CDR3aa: CATSRAAGVGEQYF
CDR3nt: TGTGCCACCAGCAGAGCTGCGGGAGTCGGCGAGCAGTACTTC

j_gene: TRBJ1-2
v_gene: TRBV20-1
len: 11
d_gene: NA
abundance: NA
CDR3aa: CSARESGGYTF
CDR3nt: TGCAGTGCTAGAGAGTCAGGGGGCTACACCTTC

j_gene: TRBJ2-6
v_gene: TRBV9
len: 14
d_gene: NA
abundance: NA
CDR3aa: CASSPIGGPNVLTF
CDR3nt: TGTGCCAGCAGCCCCATCGGGGGGCCCAACGTCCTGACTTTC

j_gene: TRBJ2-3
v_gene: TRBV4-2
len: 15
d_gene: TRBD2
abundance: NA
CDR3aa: CASSQVSSGGDTQYF
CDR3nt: TGTGCCAGCAGCCAAGTTTCTAGCGGGGGGGATACGCAGTATTTT

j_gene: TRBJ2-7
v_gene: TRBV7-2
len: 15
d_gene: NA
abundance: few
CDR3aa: CASSLAGGLVYEQYF
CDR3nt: TGTGCCAGCAGCTTAGCGGGGGGGCTAGTTTACGAGCAGTACTTC

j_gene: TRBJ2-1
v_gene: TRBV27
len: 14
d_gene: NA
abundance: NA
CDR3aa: CATLRGGPYNEQFF
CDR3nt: TGTGCCACCCTAAGGGGGGGCCCCTACAATGAGCAGTTCTTC

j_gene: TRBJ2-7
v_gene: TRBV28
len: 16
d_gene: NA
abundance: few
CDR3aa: CASSRHPPPATYEQYF
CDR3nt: TGTGCCAGCAGTCGCCATCCCCCTCCTGCTACCTACGAGCAGTACTTC

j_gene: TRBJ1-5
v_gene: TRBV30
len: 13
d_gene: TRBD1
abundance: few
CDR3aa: CAWAEGAGQPQHF
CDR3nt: TGTGCCTGGGCGGAGGGGGCGGGTCAGCCCCAGCATTTT

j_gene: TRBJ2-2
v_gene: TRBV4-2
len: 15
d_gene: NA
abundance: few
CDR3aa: CASSPGGRNTGELFF
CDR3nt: TGTGCCAGCAGCCCCGGAGGCCGGAACACCGGGGAGCTGTTTTTT

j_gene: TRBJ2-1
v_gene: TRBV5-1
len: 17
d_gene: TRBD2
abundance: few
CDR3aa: CASSQGLAGVQYNEQFF
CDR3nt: TGCGCCAGCAGCCAAGGACTAGCGGGGGTCCAATACAATGAGCAGTTCTTC

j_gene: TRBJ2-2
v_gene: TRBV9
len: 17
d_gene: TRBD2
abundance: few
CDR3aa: CASTRGSGSGNTGELFF
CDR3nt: TGTGCCAGCACCCGGGGTAGCGGGAGTGGTAACACCGGGGAGCTGTTTTTT

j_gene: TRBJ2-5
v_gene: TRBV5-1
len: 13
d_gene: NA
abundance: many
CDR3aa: CASSGDWEETQYF
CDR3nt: TGCGCCAGCAGCGGTGACTGGGAAGAGACCCAGTACTTC

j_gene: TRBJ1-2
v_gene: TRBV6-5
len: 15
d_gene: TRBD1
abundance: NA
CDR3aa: CASRETGGGGYGYTF
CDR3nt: TGTGCCAGCAGAGAGACAGGGGGCGGGGGCTATGGCTACACCTTC

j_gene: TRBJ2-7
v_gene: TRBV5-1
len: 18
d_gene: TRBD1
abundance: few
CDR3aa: CASSLQSATQGTSYEQYF
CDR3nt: TGCGCCAGCAGCCTTCAATCCGCCACACAGGGGACCTCCTACGAGCAGTACTTC

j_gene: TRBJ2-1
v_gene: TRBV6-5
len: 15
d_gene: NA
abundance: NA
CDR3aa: CASSYSFAGGNEQFF
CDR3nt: TGTGCCAGCAGTTACTCATTTGCGGGCGGCAATGAGCAGTTCTTC

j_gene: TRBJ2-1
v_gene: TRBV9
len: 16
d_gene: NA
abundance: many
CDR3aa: CASSVDPRLGSSQQFF
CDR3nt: TGTGCCAGCAGCGTAGATCCCCGACTCGGGAGTTCGCAGCAGTTCTTC

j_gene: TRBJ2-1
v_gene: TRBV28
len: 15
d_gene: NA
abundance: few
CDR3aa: CASSSSDGSYNEQFF
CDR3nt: TGTGCCAGCAGTTCCTCAGACGGGTCCTACAATGAGCAGTTCTTC

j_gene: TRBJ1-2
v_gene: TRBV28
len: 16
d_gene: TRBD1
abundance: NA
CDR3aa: CASSSPGQGSIYGYTF
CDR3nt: TGTGCCAGCAGTTCTCCGGGACAGGGTTCAATCTATGGCTACACCTTC

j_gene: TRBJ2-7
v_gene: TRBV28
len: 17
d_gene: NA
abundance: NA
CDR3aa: CASSPRSGGLTGYEQYF
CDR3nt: TGTGCCAGCAGTCCCCGCTCTGGAGGGCTTACCGGCTACGAGCAGTACTTC

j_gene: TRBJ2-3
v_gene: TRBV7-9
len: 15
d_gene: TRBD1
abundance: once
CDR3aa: CASSLAPQGADTQYF
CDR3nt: TGTGCCAGCAGCTTAGCCCCACAGGGGGCAGATACGCAGTATTTT

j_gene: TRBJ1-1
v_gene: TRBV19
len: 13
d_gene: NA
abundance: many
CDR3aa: CASSVKGDTEAFF
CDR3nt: TGTGCCAGTAGTGTCAAGGGGGACACTGAAGCTTTCTTT

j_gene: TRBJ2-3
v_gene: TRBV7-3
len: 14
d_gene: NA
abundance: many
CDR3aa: CASSPGPGTDTQYF
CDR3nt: TGTGCCAGCAGCCCAGGGCCCGGCACAGATACGCAGTATTTT

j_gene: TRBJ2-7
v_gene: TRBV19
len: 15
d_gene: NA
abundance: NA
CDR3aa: CASSLGHRNSYEQYF
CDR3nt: TGTGCCAGTAGTCTCGGACACCGAAACTCCTACGAGCAGTACTTC

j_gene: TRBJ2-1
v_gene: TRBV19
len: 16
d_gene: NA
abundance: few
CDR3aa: CASSPRGHISYNEQFF
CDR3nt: TGTGCCAGTAGTCCCCGGGGACACATCTCCTACAATGAGCAGTTCTTC

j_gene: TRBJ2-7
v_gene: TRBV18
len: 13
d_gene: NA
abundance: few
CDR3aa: CASSQGQSYEQYF
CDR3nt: TGTGCCAGCTCACAAGGACAGTCCTACGAGCAGTACTTC

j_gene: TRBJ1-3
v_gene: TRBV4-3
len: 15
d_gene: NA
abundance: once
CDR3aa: CASSPEALTGNTIYF
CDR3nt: TGCGCCAGCAGCCCTGAAGCATTAACTGGAAACACCATATATTTT

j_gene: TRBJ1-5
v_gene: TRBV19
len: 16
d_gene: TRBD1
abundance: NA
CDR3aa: CASSTRTGVSNQPQHF
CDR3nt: TGTGCCAGTAGTACCCGGACAGGGGTGAGCAATCAGCCCCAGCATTTT

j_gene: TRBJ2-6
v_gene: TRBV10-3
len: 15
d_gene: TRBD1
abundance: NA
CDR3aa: CAISETGDGANVLTF
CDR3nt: TGTGCCATCAGTGAGACAGGGGACGGGGCCAACGTCCTGACTTTC

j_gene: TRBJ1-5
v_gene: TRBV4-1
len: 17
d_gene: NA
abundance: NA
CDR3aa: CASSQGRTGTHNQPQHF
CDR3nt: TGCGCCAGCAGCCAAGGAAGAACCGGGACACATAATCAGCCCCAGCATTTT

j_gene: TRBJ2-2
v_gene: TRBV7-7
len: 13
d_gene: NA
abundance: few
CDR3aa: CASSFDSYGELFF
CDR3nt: TGTGCCAGCAGCTTCGATAGCTACGGGGAGCTGTTTTTT

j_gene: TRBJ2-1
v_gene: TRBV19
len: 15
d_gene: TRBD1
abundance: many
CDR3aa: CASSTGQGIYNEQFF
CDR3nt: TGTGCCAGTAGTACGGGACAGGGGATCTACAATGAGCAGTTCTTC

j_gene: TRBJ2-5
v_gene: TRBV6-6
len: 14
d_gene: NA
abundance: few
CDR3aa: CASSYPGGGETQYF
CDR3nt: TGTGCCAGCAGTTACCCGGGGGGCGGGGAGACCCAGTACTTC

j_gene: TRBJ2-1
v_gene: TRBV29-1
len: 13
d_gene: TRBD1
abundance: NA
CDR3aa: CSVAPTGGNEQFF
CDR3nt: TGCAGCGTCGCCCCTACAGGGGGCAATGAGCAGTTCTTC

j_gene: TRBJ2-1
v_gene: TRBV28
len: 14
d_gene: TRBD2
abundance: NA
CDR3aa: CASSFFGLESEQFF
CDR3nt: TGTGCCAGCAGTTTCTTCGGACTAGAAAGTGAGCAGTTCTTC

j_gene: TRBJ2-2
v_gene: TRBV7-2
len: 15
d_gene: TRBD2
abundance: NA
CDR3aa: CASSSSGGNTGELFF
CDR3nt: TGTGCCAGCAGCTCTAGCGGGGGGAACACCGGGGAGCTGTTTTTT

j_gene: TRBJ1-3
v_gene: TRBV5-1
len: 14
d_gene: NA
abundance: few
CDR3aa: CASSPLRERNTIYF
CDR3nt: TGCGCCAGCAGCCCCCTGAGGGAGAGAAACACCATATATTTT

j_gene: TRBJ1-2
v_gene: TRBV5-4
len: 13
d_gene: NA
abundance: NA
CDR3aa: CASSLEQRGGYTF
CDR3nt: TGTGCCAGCAGCCTGGAACAACGAGGTGGCTACACCTTC

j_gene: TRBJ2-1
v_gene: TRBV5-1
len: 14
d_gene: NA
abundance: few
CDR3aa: CASSSDLGGNEQFF
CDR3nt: TGCGCCAGCAGTTCGGACTTAGGGGGCAATGAGCAGTTCTTC

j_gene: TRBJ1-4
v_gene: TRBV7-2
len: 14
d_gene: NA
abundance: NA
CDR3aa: CASSLGGFDEKLFF
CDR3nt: TGTGCCAGCAGCTTAGGAGGGTTTGATGAAAAACTGTTTTTT

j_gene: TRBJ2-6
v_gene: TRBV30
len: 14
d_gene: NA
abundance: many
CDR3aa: CAWTGYSGANVLTF
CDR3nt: TGTGCCTGGACGGGGTACTCTGGGGCCAACGTCCTGACTTTC

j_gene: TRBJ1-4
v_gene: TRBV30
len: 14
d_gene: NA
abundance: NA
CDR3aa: CAWRNSKKNEKLFF
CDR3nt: TGTGCCTGGAGAAACAGTAAAAAAAATGAAAAACTGTTTTTT

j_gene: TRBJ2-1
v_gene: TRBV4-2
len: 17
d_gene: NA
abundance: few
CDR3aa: CASSQDPASPSYNEQFF
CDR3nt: TGTGCCAGCAGCCAAGATCCCGCTAGCCCATCCTACAATGAGCAGTTCTTC

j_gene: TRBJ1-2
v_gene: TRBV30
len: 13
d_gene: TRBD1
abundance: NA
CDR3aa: CAWGAGGPNGYTF
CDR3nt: TGTGCCTGGGGGGCAGGGGGCCCGAATGGCTACACCTTC

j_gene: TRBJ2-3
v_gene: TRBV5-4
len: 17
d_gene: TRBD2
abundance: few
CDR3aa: CASSSGLAGILTDTQYF
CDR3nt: TGTGCCAGCAGCTCGGGACTAGCGGGAATCCTCACAGATACGCAGTATTTT